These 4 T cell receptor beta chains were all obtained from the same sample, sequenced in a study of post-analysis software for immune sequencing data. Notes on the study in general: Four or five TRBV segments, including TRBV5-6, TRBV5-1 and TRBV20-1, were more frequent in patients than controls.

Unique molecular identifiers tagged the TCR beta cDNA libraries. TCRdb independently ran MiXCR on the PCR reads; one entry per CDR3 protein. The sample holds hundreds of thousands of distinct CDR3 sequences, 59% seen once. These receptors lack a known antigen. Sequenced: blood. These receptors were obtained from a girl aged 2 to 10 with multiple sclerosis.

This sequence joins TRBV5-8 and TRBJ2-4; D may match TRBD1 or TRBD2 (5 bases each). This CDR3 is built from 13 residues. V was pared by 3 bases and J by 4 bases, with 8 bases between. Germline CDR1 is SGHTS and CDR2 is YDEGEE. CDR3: CASSSGPKNIQYF. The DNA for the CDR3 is TGTGCCAGCAGCTCGGGACCTAAAAACATTCAGTACTTC.

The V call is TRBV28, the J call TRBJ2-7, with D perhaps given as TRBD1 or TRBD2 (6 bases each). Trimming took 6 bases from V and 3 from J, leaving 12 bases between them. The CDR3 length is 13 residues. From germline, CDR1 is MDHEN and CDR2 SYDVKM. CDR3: CASRSQGLYEQYF. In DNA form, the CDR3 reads TGTGCCAGCAGGTCACAGGGACTCTACGAGCAGTACTTC. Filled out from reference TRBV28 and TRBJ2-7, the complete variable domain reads DVKVTQSSRYLVKRTGEKVFLECVQDMDHENMFWYRQDPGLGLRLIYFSYDVKMKEKGDIPEGYSVSREKKERFSLILESASTNQTSMYLCASRSQGLYEQYFGPGTRLTVT.

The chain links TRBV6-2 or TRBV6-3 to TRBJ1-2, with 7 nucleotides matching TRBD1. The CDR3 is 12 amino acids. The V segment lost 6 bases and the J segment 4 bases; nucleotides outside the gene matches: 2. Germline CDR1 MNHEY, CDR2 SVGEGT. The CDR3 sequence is CASRRDSYGYTF. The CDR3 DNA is TGTGCCAGCAGGCGGGACAGCTATGGCTACACCTTC.

The CDR3 reads CASSDLWGGAYEQYF. For the CDR3, the DNA is TGTGCCAGCAGCGACCTGTGGGGCGGAGCCTACGAGCAGTACTTC. The rearrangement links TRBV11-1 to TRBJ2-7, with D possibly being TRBD1 (5 bases). Per germline, CDR1 SGHAT and CDR2 FQDESV (reference sequence). The CDR3 length is 15 residues. The germline V and J ends were trimmed by 5 bases and 2 bases, with 16 bases remaining between them.